Presented here are 32 T cell receptor beta chains from one specimen sequenced in a study of T cells in women clearing cervical HPV infection. TCRdb's copy holds only in-frame clones and misses some; the assay was immunoSEQ multiplex PCR. This sample contains 35,000 to 45,000 clones. Input material: blood buffy coat. The receptors come from a woman between 18 and 75 years old with a cervical HPV16 infection that either progressed to CIN3+ or cleared (not recorded which).

The covered CDR3 bases are TGTGCCAGCAGTCTACAGCGGGGCACAGATACG. It codes for CASSLQRGTDT. From start to end, the CDR3 is CASSLQRGTDTQYF. The chain recombines TRBV7-2 with TRBJ2-3, with a possible D match to TRBD2 (6 bases). The CDR3 end lies 3 residues beyond the end of the read and is filled in from the germline J gene. Germline lookup yields CDR1 SGHTA and CDR2 FQGNSA. V gave up 6 bases and J gave up 1 base, with 11 bases separating them. CDR3 length: 14 residues.

On this clone: The read gets to within 3 residues of the CDR3 end, and the germline J gene fills in the rest. The gene calls are TRBV20-1 and TRBJ2-7, with D perhaps matching TRBD2 (6 bases). Germline V gives CDR1 DFQATT, CDR2 SNEGSKA (reference sequence). The CDR3 length is 11 residues. Trimming took 3 bases from V and 6 from J, leaving 9 bases between them. The CDR3 region is CSAREEGEQYF. CDR3 DNA, as far as it was read: TGCAGTGCTAGGGAGGAGGGCGAG.

Concerning this clone: The read finishes 3 residues shy of the CDR3 end, and the germline J gene is used to complete it. The V gene is TRBV20-1, the J gene TRBJ2-1, with unresolved D. V was clipped by 4 bases and J by 8 bases, with 9 bases between them. The germline V gene has CDR1 DFQATT and CDR2 SNEGSKA (reference sequence). CDR3 size: 11 residues. The CDR3 sequence is CSATRRDEQFF. CDR3 DNA (partial): TGCAGTGCTACTAGGCGCGATGAG.

For this clone: The read stops 3 residues short of the end of the CDR3; the missing end is completed from the germline J gene. This chain joins TRBV15 and TRBJ2-1; the match to TRBD2 covers 10 bases. The CDR3 is 16 amino acids. With V trimmed by 8 bases and J by 8 bases, 15 bases remained unmatched. Germline V gives CDR1 LNHNV, CDR2 YYDKDF (reference sequence). CDR3 residues: CATGGIAGGFRDEQFF. Partial CDR3 DNA: TGTGCCACCGGAGGGATAGCGGGAGGATTTCGCGATGAG.

As regards this clone: The CDR3 end lies 3 residues beyond the end of the read and is filled in from the germline J gene. This chain links TRBV28 with TRBJ2-7, with 7 nucleotides matching TRBD1. The germline gives CDR1 MDHEN, CDR2 SYDVKM. V shed 3 bases and J 2 bases; nucleotides not matched to a gene: 7. The CDR3 is 15 residues long. CDR3 protein: CASSFADRMTYEQYF. CDR3 DNA, as far as it was read: TGTGCCAGCAGTTTTGCGGACAGGATGACCTACGAG.

Details on this clone: The read gets to within 3 residues of the CDR3 end, and the germline J gene fills in the rest. The chain links TRBV29-1 to TRBJ1-4, with D unclear. Trimming took 4 bases from V and 9 from J, leaving 12 bases between them. Germline CDR1 reads SQVTM; CDR2 reads ANQGSEA. The CDR3 runs 12 residues. CDR3 in amino acids: CSVGMRRQKLFF. CDR3 DNA, as far as it was read: TGCAGCGTTGGGATGCGCAGGCAAAAA.

With respect to this clone: Read sequence stops 3 residues before the CDR3 end, and the germline J gene provides the missing end. The chain carries TRBV11-2 and TRBJ2-2; 7 bases agree with TRBD2. The CDR3 is made up of 15 amino acids. V lost 5 bases, J lost 6 bases, and 9 bases stayed unmatched. Per germline, CDR1 SGHAT and CDR2 FQNNGV. Incomplete CDR3 DNA: TGTGCCAGCAGCCCCCGGGTTGCGGGGGCCGGGGAG. This encodes CASSPRVAGAGE. The CDR3 as a whole reads CASSPRVAGAGELFF.

In the case of this clone: Read data end 3 residues before the CDR3 end; the end is taken from the germline J gene. The genes are TRBV20-1 and TRBJ1-2, with TRBD1 matching 7 bases. The CDR3 totals 15 residues. Trimming at V came to 5 bases and at J to 7 bases, leaving 16 bases not matched to a gene. CDR1 is DFQATT, CDR2 SNEGSKA, per germline (reference sequence). The CDR3 spells CSAFETGRFLGGYTF. The DNA read from the CDR3 is TGCAGTGCTTTTGAGACAGGGAGGTTCCTTGGTGGC.

As regards this clone: Read sequence stops 3 residues before the CDR3 end, and the germline J gene provides the missing end. The chain couples TRBV7-3 to TRBJ1-2, with TRBD1 identical over 8 bases. V trimming: 4 bases; J trimming: 2 bases; junction bases outside the gene matches: 0. CDR3 length equals 13 residues. Germline CDR1 SGHTA, CDR2 FQGTGA. The CDR3: CASSSGGNYGYTF. Incomplete CDR3 DNA: TGTGCCAGCAGCTCAGGGGGCAACTATGGC.

The part of the CDR3 DNA that was read is TGTGCCAGCAGCCGGGCCTACGAG. Translation gives CASSRAYE. The CDR3 in full is CASSRAYEQYF. The rearrangement joins TRBV7-2 to TRBJ2-7; D uncertain. Sequencing ends 3 residues short of the CDR3 end; the germline J gene provides the rest. Germline V gene data show CDR1 as SGHTA and CDR2 as FQGNSA. Trimming stripped 5 bases from V and 2 bases from J, with 4 bases between. This CDR3 has 11 residues.

Comments on this clone: The sequenced fragment ends 3 residues before the CDR3 boundary, so the rest is inferred from the germline J gene. The rearrangement uses TRBV4-1 and TRBJ1-4, with D possibly matching TRBD1 (5 bases). Germline values: CDR1 MGHRA, CDR2 YSYEKL. Trimming stripped 1 base from V and 5 bases from J, with 8 bases between. This CDR3 is 14 amino acids long. The covered CDR3 bases are TGCGCCAGCAGCCAAGGGGGCAGGAATGAAAAA. Protein: CASSQGGRNEK. In full, the CDR3 is CASSQGGRNEKLFF.

Concerning this clone: Read data end 3 residues before the CDR3 end; the end is taken from the germline J gene. The gene calls are TRBV12-3 or TRBV12-4 and TRBJ1-6; a possible D gene is TRBD1 (5 bases). V gave up 5 bases and J gave up 6 bases, with 11 bases separating them. CDR3 length: 14 amino acids. Partial CDR3 DNA: TGTGCCAGCAGTGGCAGGGCCCCTAATTCACCC. Protein product: CASSGRAPNSP. The full CDR3 protein is CASSGRAPNSPLHF.

Turning to this clone: The read comes to an end 3 residues before the CDR3 does, leaving the germline J gene to fill in the end. V and J are TRBV12-3 or TRBV12-4 and TRBJ2-1; 10 positions agree with TRBD2. The J segment lost 7 bases and the V segment lost 7 bases, leaving 13 bases of the junction unmatched. The CDR3 extends over 16 amino acids. Incomplete CDR3 DNA: TGTGCCAGCATCCGGAGTGTAGGGACTAGCGCAAATGAG. This gives the protein CASIRSVGTSANE. The full CDR3 protein is CASIRSVGTSANEQFF.

Worth noting for this clone: The DNA ends 3 residues before the CDR3 does, and the rest of the CDR3 is filled in from the germline J gene. The rearrangement links TRBV19 to TRBJ1-2; D ambiguous. With 8 bases removed from V and 1 base from J, the gap between germline ends came to 11 bases. Germline lookup yields CDR1 LNHDA and CDR2 SQIVND (reference sequence). The CDR3 is made up of 13 amino acids. CDR3 DNA (partial): TGTGCCAGTGCCCGTACAAATAACTATGGC. Protein sequence: CASARTNNYG. The CDR3, in full, reads CASARTNNYGYTF. Full variable domain (rest looked up from reference TRBV19 and TRBJ1-2): DGGITQSPKYLFRKEGQNVTLSCEQNLNHDAMYWYRQDPGQGLRLIYYSQIVNDFQKGDIAEGYSVSREKKESFPLTVTSAQKNPTAFYLCASARTNNYGYTFGSGTRLTVV.

As concerns this clone: The sequenced fragment ends 3 residues before the CDR3 boundary, so the rest is inferred from the germline J gene. This chain connects TRBV28 to TRBJ2-2; the match to TRBD1 covers 7 bases. V was clipped by 8 bases and J by 5 bases; unmatched bases: 8. From germline, CDR1 is MDHEN and CDR2 SYDVKM. The CDR3 runs 14 residues. The chain's CDR3 is CASDGTVRTGELFF. CDR3 bases read: TGTGCCAGCGACGGGACAGTTCGAACCGGGGAG.

Comment on this clone: The CDR3 end is not reached by the read, which stops 3 residues before it; the germline J gene fills it in. This chain links TRBV7-2 with TRBJ2-3; D possibly matches TRBD1 or TRBD2 (5 bases each). This CDR3 is built from 14 residues. CDR1 is SGHTA and CDR2 is FQGNSA in the germline V gene. The CDR3 bases that were read are TGTGCCAGCAGCTTAAGGCGCGTCAGGGAGACG. The encoded protein is CASSLRRVRET. The entire CDR3 reads CASSLRRVRETQYF.

A remark on this clone: The CDR3 goes on 3 residues after the read ends, and that part is filled in from the germline J gene. The V and J genes are TRBV20-1 and TRBJ2-3, with no clear D. The CDR3 extends over 13 amino acids. V shed 3 bases and J shed 0 bases, with 7 bases lying between them. The germline CDR1 and CDR2 sequences are DFQATT and SNEGSKA (reference sequence). The CDR3 bases that were read are TGCAGTGCTAGCCCGGGTAGCACAGATACG. Protein: CSASPGSTDT. Given in full, the CDR3 is CSASPGSTDTQYF.

Regarding this clone: The CDR3 end is not reached by the read, which stops 3 residues before it; the germline J gene fills it in. The rearrangement uses TRBV19 and TRBJ2-5; D is unresolved. There are 15 residues in the CDR3. Germline assignment: CDR1 LNHDA and CDR2 SQIVND (reference sequence). Trimming removed 1 base from V and 2 bases from J, with 11 bases in between. CDR3 sequence: CASSIAQAVQETQYF. Partial CDR3 DNA: TGTGCCAGTAGTATAGCCCAGGCAGTTCAAGAGACC.

The CDR3 loop is CASSLWGQGNQPQHF. The CDR3 bases that were read are TGCGCCAGCAGCTTGTGGGGGCAGGGCAATCAGCCC. This rearrangement joins TRBV5-1 to TRBJ1-5; D possibly corresponds to TRBD1 (6 bases). Sequencing ends 3 residues short of the CDR3 end; the germline J gene provides the rest. CDR3 length equals 15 residues. The V gene lost 1 base and the J gene lost 2 bases, with 10 bases spanning the gap. Germline V lookup: CDR1 SGHRS, CDR2 YFSETQ.

CDR3 amino acids: CASSETQTRDQYF. The part of the CDR3 DNA that was read is TGTGCCAGCAGTGAGACTCAGACTAGGGAT. The chain links TRBV2 to TRBJ2-4, with D maybe TRBD2 (6 bases). The observed sequence ends 3 residues before the CDR3 terminus, with the missing tail filled in from the germline J gene. CDR1 and CDR2 (germline): SNHLY, FYNNEI. The CDR3 is 13 residues long.

The CDR3 sequence is CASSDGAYNEQFF. CDR3 DNA, as far as it was read: TGTGCCAGCAGTGACGGGGCCTACAATGAG. The V gene is TRBV6-1, the J gene TRBJ2-1; D perhaps matches TRBD2 (5 bases). Coverage ceases 3 residues before the CDR3 finishes, and the germline J gene fills in the end. CDR1 MNHNS and CDR2 SASEGT come from the germline V gene. The CDR3 runs 13 residues. The ends were cut back, 3 bases at V and 2 bases at J, with 5 bases in the middle.

With respect to this clone: The sequence runs out 3 residues before the end of the CDR3; the remainder is reconstructed from the germline J gene. The chain employs TRBV2 and TRBJ1-2, with 9 bases that match TRBD1. Trimming cost V 1 base and J 7 bases; bases outside gene matches: 4. Germline CDR1 SNHLY, CDR2 FYNNEI. The CDR3 is 14 residues long. The CDR3 sequence: CASSEDRGRSGYTF. CDR3 DNA, as far as it was read: TGTGCCAGCAGTGAAGACAGGGGGCGCAGTGGC.

A note on this clone: The read is 3 residues too short to cover the CDR3 end, so that end is filled in from the germline J gene. The rearrangement links TRBV5-5 to TRBJ2-5, with a possible D match to TRBD1 (6 bases). Trimming removed 1 base from V and 5 bases from J, with 12 bases in between. The CDR3 is 14 residues long. Germline V CDR1 and CDR2: SGHKS, YYEKEE (reference sequence). CDR3 region: CASSLTQRGETQYF. The DNA read from the CDR3 is TGTGCCAGCAGCTTGACCCAAAGGGGGGAGACC.

Details on this clone: The DNA ends 3 residues before the CDR3 does, and the rest of the CDR3 is filled in from the germline J gene. The chain links TRBV19 to TRBJ1-2, with D perhaps TRBD1 (6 bases). Germline lookup yields CDR1 LNHDA and CDR2 SQIVND (reference sequence). The CDR3 is 14 amino acids. CDR3 region: CASSNTGIGYDYTF. The DNA read from the CDR3 is TGTGCCAGTAGTAACACAGGGATAGGCTACGAC.

Notes on this clone: The read falls 3 residues short of the CDR3 end, and the missing part is taken from the germline J gene. J is TRBJ2-1 and V is TRBV7-9; possible D gene TRBD2, 5 bases. Germline V CDR1 and CDR2: SEHNR, FQNEAQ (reference sequence). CDR3 length: 14 residues. The V end lost 0 bases, the J end lost 7 bases, and 10 bases lay between the germline ends. The CDR3 sequence is CASSLAGGLNEQFF. CDR3 DNA, as far as it was read: TGTGCCAGCAGCTTAGCGGGCGGGTTGAATGAG.

Turning to this clone: Sequencing ends 3 residues short of the CDR3 end; the germline J gene provides the rest. The chain employs TRBV11-3 and TRBJ2-3; D might be TRBD1 (6 bases). From germline, CDR1 is SGHNT and CDR2 YENEEA. This CDR3 region has 14 residues. V was cut by 3 bases and J by 1 base, with 8 bases left in between. The CDR3 is CASSFRGGTDTQYF. CDR3 bases read: TGTGCCAGCAGCTTCAGGGGAGGCACAGATACG.

As for this clone: Coverage ceases 3 residues before the CDR3 finishes, and the germline J gene fills in the end. The rearrangement links TRBV20-1 to TRBJ2-1, with 8 bases that match TRBD2. CDR3 size: 16 residues. The ends lost 5 bases at V and 0 bases at J; junction bases unmatched: 9. The V gene's germline CDR1 is DFQATT and CDR2 SNEGSKA (reference sequence). The CDR3 protein is CSARPYRGGSYNEQFF. The CDR3 DNA, read in part, is TGCAGTGCTCGACCCTACCGGGGGGGCTCCTACAATGAG.

With regard to this clone: The CDR3 extends 3 residues past the end of the read, so its final part is completed from the germline J gene. The chain carries TRBV19 and TRBJ2-2; D is perhaps TRBD1 (6 bases). Germline CDR1 reads LNHDA; CDR2 reads SQIVND (reference sequence). The CDR3 runs to 13 residues. CDR3 DNA, as far as it was read: TGTGCCAGCAGCAGGGGTGCTAATGAAAAG. Its translation is CASSRGANEK. The entire CDR3 sequence reads CASSRGANEKLFF. The variable domain in full, completed from reference TRBV19 and TRBJ2-2, reads DGGITQSPKYLFRKEGQNVTLSCEQNLNHDAMYWYRQDPGQGLRLIYYSQIVNDFQKGDIAEGYSVSREKKESFPLTVTSAQKNPTAFYLCASSRGANEKLFFGEGSRLTVL.

Note on this clone: Read coverage stops 3 residues before the CDR3 terminus; the germline J gene supplies the remainder. V usage is TRBV20-1 and J usage is TRBJ1-3; tentatively, D is TRBD1 (5 bases). V was clipped by 1 base and J by 5 bases, with 9 bases between them. The CDR3 has 13 amino acids. Looked up from germline, CDR1 is DFQATT and CDR2 is SNEGSKA (reference sequence). The CDR3 sequence is CSARAPGRNTIYF. The part of the CDR3 DNA that was read is TGCAGTGCTAGAGCCCCAGGGAGAAACACC.

Partial CDR3 DNA: TGTGCCAGCAGCTTAGCCTTCCCAGGGGGGAACACCGGGGAG. It translates to CASSLAFPGGNTGE. The whole CDR3 sequence reads CASSLAFPGGNTGELFF. V and J are TRBV7-8 and TRBJ2-2; 7 bases are shared with TRBD1. The read terminates 3 residues ahead of where the CDR3 ends, so the germline J gene completes it. After removal of 0 bases from V and 1 base from J, the junction contained 5 bases not matched to a gene. Germline V lookup: CDR1 SGHVS, CDR2 FQNEAQ. The CDR3 consists of 17 residues.

On this clone itself: The CDR3 end falls 3 residues outside the read, so it is completed with the germline J gene. This chain connects TRBV12-3 or TRBV12-4 to TRBJ2-3, with TRBD2 matching over 10 bases. This CDR3 spans 16 amino acids. The ends lost 5 bases at V and 2 bases at J; junction bases unmatched: 7. The part of the CDR3 DNA that was read is TGTGCCAGCAGTCCCCGGACTAGCGGTAACACAGATACG. As protein: CASSPRTSGNTDT. The full CDR3 sequence reads CASSPRTSGNTDTQYF.

Here the CDR3 reads CASSGGGGRETQYF. The CDR3 DNA, read in part, is TGTGCCAGCAGTGGAGGGGGGGGTCGGGAGACC. The gene calls are TRBV6-1 and TRBJ2-5; D possibly corresponds to TRBD2 (7 bases). The read finishes 3 residues shy of the CDR3 end, and the germline J gene is used to complete it. The V end lost 4 bases, the J end lost 5 bases, and 14 bases lay between the germline ends. This CDR3 region has 14 residues. Germline V gene sequence: CDR1 MNHNS, CDR2 SASEGT.